This note documents a single T cell receptor (beta chain) sequence. This clone's antigen is unknown. Base qualities were left out, and no much larger clone turns up one base away. These data are taken from a study of shared clonotypes between healthy human individuals (dated by TCRdb to the early 2020s). Regarding the complete study: A couple of women and a few men aged 18 to 49 years were included in the cohort. For each donor, CD4 naive and CD4 memory were each given three plates, CD8 naive was given two plates, and CD8 memory was given one plate. The study deeply sequenced blood TCR repertoires of about 5 healthy adults to estimate repertoire size and the extent of clonotype sharing between individuals. To increase sequencing depth and limit assay-specific biases, different laboratories used diverse techniques to prepare libraries and sequence TCR repertoires. Each donor's leukapheresis produced roughly between roughly 0.85 and 9.5 billion PBMCs.

TCR CDR3 regions were amplified from genomic DNA by multiplex PCR using the deep immunoSEQ assay. Extracted genomic DNA from each cell subset was spread evenly across all wells of several immunoSEQ 96-well plates, with each plate serving as a replicate. For sorted subsets, approximately 200 ng of genomic DNA, equivalent to some 30,000 T cell genomes, went into each replicate PCR. Purified libraries were quantified with a Qubit 3.0 fluorometer, sized on a Bioanalyzer 2100, and re-quantified with the KAPA Library Quantification kit. Every immunoSEQ 96-well plate was sequenced on a dedicated single-read 150-cycle Illumina NextSeq 550 flow cell. Per the authors' processing: Because the immunoSEQ output included only junctional sequences and no quality scores, the filtering could not be the same as the filtering used for full-length reads. To assign V/J genes and CDR3, sequences were annotated using PyIR, a Python wrapper for IgBLAST v1.9, with IMGT germline references. Reads were filtered out if the reads had weak V/J assignments (E-value above 1e-6), no CDR3, stop codons, out-of-frame junctions, or ambiguous translated residues. V3J clonotypes were defined as sequences sharing the same inferred V gene, J gene, and CDR3 amino acid sequence. Percentage overlap between repertoires was calculated by dividing the number of shared unique clonotypes by the size of the smaller repertoire. Repertoire richness was assessed with RTK rarefaction, the Chao1 estimator, and Recon v2.1 estimates of unobserved clonotypes. Generation probabilities were computed with OLGA for all TCRbeta clonotypes obtained by the gDNA method from a handful of donors. Entries here come from immuneACCESS through TCRdb and include only in-frame sequences with V and J called. Some clones fail to appear in such tables; in the studies checked, an unresolved V gene covers under half of the shortfall, and the cause of the remainder is unknown. Clone size and V and J calls were adopted from that table, with D and trimming inferred from the DNA. The sample table shows over a million clones, and 75% to 80% are seen once. The ten largest account for around 0.6% of the sample.

According to the germline V gene (reference sequence), CDR1 reads MNHNY and CDR2 reads SVGAGI. Its CDR3 holds 13 amino acids, cysteine through phenylalanine. The retained sequence is limited to the CDR3, 39 bases, with the frame set at the first base. The junction shows trimming of 3 bases on V and 6 bases on J, plus 9 bases between the germline ends. The donors were healthy, HIV-negative adults with no recently reported acute infections or vaccinations. All donors were Caucasian adults living in Nashville, Tennessee, USA. CD4+ T cells were enriched through magnetic negative selection, after which naive cells were positively selected on CD45RA and the remaining negative fraction served as the memory subset. After blood collection by leukapheresis, PBMCs were isolated using Ficoll-Histopaque density gradient centrifugation and then cryopreserved in the vapor phase of liquid nitrogen. Analytical flow cytometry was used to check the purity and quantity of every magnetically sorted T cell population. From each sorted fraction, genomic DNA was isolated and quantified by UV absorbance on a Nanodrop 2000c.

Overall study outcomes, separate from this receptor: Clonotypes shared by all four sorted-subset donors showed higher generation probabilities than non-shared clonotypes. Incomplete sequencing was indicated by rarefaction of sorted-subset datasets, despite the large sequencing depth. The genetic and exposure-history diversity represented was limited by the small number of donors. Sharing across four donors was observed for approximately 5% of naive CD4, less than 4% of naive CD8, about 2.3% of memory CD4, and about 0.4% of memory CD8 clonotypes. Pairwise subsampling indicated that sequencing depth was expected to affect the degree of clonotype sharing among donors. Sampling was restricted to blood, and TCR repertoires in tissues likely differ from the TCR repertoires found in blood. Naive subsets generally had larger estimated clonotype richness than memory subsets did.

In this chain, TRBV6-6 is recombined with TRBJ2-1; a tentative D call is TRBD2 (5 bases match). The sequenced material came from memory CD4+ T cells from PBMCs. The intended sense of this specimen's cell subset or site label: CD45RA-negative fraction. The TCR was taken from a man aged 18 to 30 in good health. Some clones in this sample may be carry-over from other donors' samples. The nucleotide sequence reads as follows: TGTGCCAGCAGTTATGTCGCGGGCAATGAGCAGTTCTTC. Its protein reads: CASSYVAGNEQFF.